Below, 11 T cell receptor beta chains from the same sample are listed, as sequenced in a study of a mutant IDH1 vaccine in newly diagnosed glioma. Generated by immunoSEQ multiplex PCR, the TCRdb table keeps only in-frame clones and is missing some. Counted here are around 30,000 clones, roughly 75% occurring once; the ten biggest clones make up under 4%. Time point described: week 35, safety follow-up. Vaccinated patients received 300 ug of mutant IDH1 20-mer peptide per dose, with topical imiquimod. The antigens these receptors bind are not known. Sequenced here: PBMCs, sampled from a glioma patient whose treatment included an IDH1 peptide vaccine. The receptors were sampled from a man between 35 and 55 years old with glioma. Some clones in this sample may be carry-over from other donors' samples.

The chain recombines TRBV18 with TRBJ2-3; D not resolved. There are 12 residues in the CDR3. Germline V gene sequence: CDR1 KGHSH, CDR2 LQKENI. V gave up 5 bases and J gave up 5 bases, with 8 bases separating them. The CDR3 reads CASSLPGDTQYF. CDR3 sequence (DNA): TGTGCCAGCTCATTACCCGGAGATACGCAGTATTTT.

This chain connects TRBV9 to TRBJ1-3, with a tentative D call TRBD1 (6 bases). V lost 3 bases to trimming and J lost 3 bases, with 10 bases between them. Germline lookup yields CDR1 SGDLS and CDR2 YYNGEE. This CDR3 has 14 residues. CDR3 residues: CASSEGDDGNTIYF. The DNA for the CDR3 is TGTGCCAGCAGCGAGGGGGATGATGGAAACACCATATATTTT.

The chain combines TRBV19 with TRBJ1-2, with D maybe TRBD1 (6 bases). CDR1 is LNHDA, CDR2 SQIVND, per germline (reference sequence). The V and J ends lost 3 bases and 0 bases respectively, with 11 bases between them. The CDR3 covers 15 residues. The CDR3 loop is CASSIKTGTNYGYTF. The CDR3 DNA reads as TGTGCCAGTAGTATTAAGACAGGAACTAACTATGGCTACACCTTC.

The table lists this clone with a count of one. V gene TRBV10-3 combines with J gene TRBJ2-5; the D gene is possibly TRBD2 (6 bases). V lost 4 bases and J lost 0, with 9 bases in between. This CDR3 region has 14 residues. Germline CDR1 reads ENHRY; CDR2 reads SYGVKD. CDR3 sequence reads: CAISGPGDQETQYF. The CDR3 DNA reads TGTGCCATCAGTGGACCGGGAGACCAAGAGACCCAGTACTTC.

The chain links TRBV2 to TRBJ2-6, with 7 bases identical to TRBD2. Germline loops: CDR1 SNHLY, CDR2 FYNNEI. The junction had 3 bases not matched to a gene; V was cut back by 6 bases and J by 4 bases. The CDR3 runs to 14 residues. The CDR3 region is CASRKLAGANVLTF. The CDR3 nucleotides are TGTGCCAGCAGGAAACTAGCGGGGGCCAACGTCCTGACTTTC.

This clone was observed a handful of times. The chain recombines TRBV11-3 with TRBJ1-1; weak D call: TRBD1 (5 bases). The V end was cut by 5 bases, the J end by 0 bases, with 13 bases between. The CDR3 loop spans 15 amino acids. Germline-derived CDR1 and CDR2 are SGHNT and YENEEA. CDR3 amino acids: CASSTKGQLNTEAFF. For the CDR3, the DNA is TGTGCCAGCAGCACAAAGGGGCAGTTGAACACTGAAGCTTTCTTT.

The CDR3 here is CASSYSSGTSGGYEQYF. The CDR3 nucleotides are TGTGCCAGCAGCTACTCATCCGGGACTAGCGGGGGCTACGAGCAGTACTTC. The rearrangement links TRBV13 to TRBJ2-7; 14 bases fit TRBD2. V trimming: 4 bases; J trimming: 3 bases; junction bases outside the gene matches: 8. Germline loops: CDR1 PRHDT, CDR2 FYEKMQ (reference sequence). The CDR3 extends over 17 amino acids.

The gene calls are TRBV6-1 and TRBJ2-7; D may be TRBD2 (6 bases). CDR3 length equals 14 residues. The V end was cut by 1 base, the J end by 7 bases, with 14 bases between. Germline CDR1 MNHNS, CDR2 SASEGT. The CDR3 nucleotides read TGTGCCAGCAGTGAAGGACGGGGAGGAGAGGAGCAGTACTTC. Its protein product is CASSEGRGGEEQYF.

This clone was counted a few times. The chain has TRBV4-3 and TRBJ1-6, with a possible D match to TRBD1 (6 bases). Germline loops: CDR1 LGHNA, CDR2 YSLEER. This CDR3 comprises 14 residues. Trimming cost V 2 bases and J 8 bases, with 10 bases left between them. The CDR3 sequence: CASSQQRGDSPLHF. CDR3 sequence (DNA): TGCGCCAGCAGCCAACAAAGGGGGGATTCACCCCTCCACTTT.

The V and J genes are TRBV5-1 and TRBJ2-1, with D tentatively TRBD2 (5 bases). The CDR3 has 14 residues. CDR1 and CDR2 from the germline V gene are SGHRS and YFSETQ. Trimming shortened V by 2 bases and J by 10 bases, and 16 bases separated the two germline ends. The CDR3 here is CASSFGWTAGEQFF. For the CDR3, the DNA is TGCGCCAGCAGCTTTGGGTGGACGGCGGGCGAGCAGTTCTTC.

The chain combines TRBV7-2 with TRBJ2-1; D tentatively reads TRBD1 or TRBD2 (6 bases each). The CDR3 spans 14 residues. Trimming left V 6 bases short and J 9 bases short, with 18 bases between. From germline, CDR1 is SGHTA and CDR2 FQGNSA. The CDR3 region is CASRGGQLRSEQFF. CDR3 coding DNA: TGTGCCAGCAGGGGGGGACAACTAAGAAGTGAGCAGTTCTTC.